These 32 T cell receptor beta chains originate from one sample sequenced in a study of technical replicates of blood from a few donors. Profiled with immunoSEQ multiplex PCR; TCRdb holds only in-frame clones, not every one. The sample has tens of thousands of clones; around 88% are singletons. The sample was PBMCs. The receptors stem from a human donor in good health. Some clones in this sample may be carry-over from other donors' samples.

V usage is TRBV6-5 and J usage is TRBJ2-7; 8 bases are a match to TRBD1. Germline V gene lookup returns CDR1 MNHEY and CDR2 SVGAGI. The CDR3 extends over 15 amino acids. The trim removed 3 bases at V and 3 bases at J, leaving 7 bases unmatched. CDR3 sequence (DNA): TGTGCCAGCAGTTATCTCGGGACAGGCCACTACGAGCAGTACTTC. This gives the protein CASSYLGTGHYEQYF.

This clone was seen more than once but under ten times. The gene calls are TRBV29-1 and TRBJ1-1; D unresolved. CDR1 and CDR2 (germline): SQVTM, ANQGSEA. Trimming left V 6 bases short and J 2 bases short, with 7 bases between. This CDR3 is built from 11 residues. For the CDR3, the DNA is TGCAGCGTGAGACACAACACTGAAGCTTTCTTT. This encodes CSVRHNTEAFF.

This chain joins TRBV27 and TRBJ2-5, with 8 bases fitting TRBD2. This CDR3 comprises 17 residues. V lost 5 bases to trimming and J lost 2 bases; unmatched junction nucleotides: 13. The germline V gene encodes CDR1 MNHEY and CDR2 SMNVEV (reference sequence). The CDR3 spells CASSPWTSYTQQETQYF. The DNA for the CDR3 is TGTGCCAGCAGTCCCTGGACTAGCTACACCCAACAAGAGACCCAGTACTTC.

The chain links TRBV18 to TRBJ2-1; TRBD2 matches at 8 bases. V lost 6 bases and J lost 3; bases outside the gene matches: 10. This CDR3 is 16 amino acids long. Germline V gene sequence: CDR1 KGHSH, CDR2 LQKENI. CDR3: CASSERTSRGYNEQFF. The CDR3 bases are TGTGCCAGCTCTGAGAGGACTAGCAGGGGCTACAATGAGCAGTTCTTC. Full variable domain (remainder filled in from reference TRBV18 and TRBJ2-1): NAGVMQNPRHLVRRRGQEARLRCSPMKGHSHVYWYRQLPEEGLKFMVYLQKENIIDESGMPKERFSAEFPKEGPSILRIQQVVRGDSAAYFCASSERTSRGYNEQFFGPGTRLTVL.

The CDR3 nucleotides read TGTGCCAGTAGGGACCTGAGCGGTAACTATGGCTACACCTTC. This encodes CASRDLSGNYGYTF. The chain joins TRBV19 to TRBJ1-2; no clear D gene. The CDR3 consists of 14 residues. Trimming left V 6 bases short and J 1 base short, with 12 bases between. Germline CDR1 and CDR2: LNHDA and SQIVND (reference sequence).

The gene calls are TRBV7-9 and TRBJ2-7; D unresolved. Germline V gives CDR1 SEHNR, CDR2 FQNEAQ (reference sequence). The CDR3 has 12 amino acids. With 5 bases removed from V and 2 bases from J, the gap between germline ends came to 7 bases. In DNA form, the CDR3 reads TGTGCCAGCAGCCCAAGCCCCTACGAGCAGTACTTC. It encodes CASSPSPYEQYF.

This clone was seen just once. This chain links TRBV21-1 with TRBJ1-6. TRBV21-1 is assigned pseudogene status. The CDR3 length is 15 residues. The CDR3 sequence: CASGRGGYYNSPLHF. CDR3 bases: TGTGCCAGCGGCCGGGGGGGTTACTATAATTCACCCCTCCACTTT.

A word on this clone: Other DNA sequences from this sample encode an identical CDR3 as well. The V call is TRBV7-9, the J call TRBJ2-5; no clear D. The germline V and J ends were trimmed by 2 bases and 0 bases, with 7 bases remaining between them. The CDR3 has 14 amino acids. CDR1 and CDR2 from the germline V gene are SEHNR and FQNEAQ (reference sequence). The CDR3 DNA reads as TGTGCCAGCAGCTTAAGGCTAGACCAAGAGACCCAGTACTTC. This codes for CASSLRLDQETQYF.

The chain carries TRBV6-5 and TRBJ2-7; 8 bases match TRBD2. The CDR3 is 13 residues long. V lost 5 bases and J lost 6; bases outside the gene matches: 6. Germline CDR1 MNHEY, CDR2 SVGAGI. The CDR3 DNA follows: TGTGCCAGCAGTCGGGAGGGCCGCGGCGAGCAGTACTTC. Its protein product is CASSREGRGEQYF.

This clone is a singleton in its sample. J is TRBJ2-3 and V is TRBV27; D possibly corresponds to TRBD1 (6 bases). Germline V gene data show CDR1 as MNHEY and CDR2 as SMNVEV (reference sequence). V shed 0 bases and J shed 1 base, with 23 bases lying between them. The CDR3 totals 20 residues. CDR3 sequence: CASSLSQGWGADSRTDTQYF. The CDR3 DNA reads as TGTGCCAGCAGTTTATCTCAGGGGTGGGGAGCGGATTCCCGCACAGATACGCAGTATTTT.

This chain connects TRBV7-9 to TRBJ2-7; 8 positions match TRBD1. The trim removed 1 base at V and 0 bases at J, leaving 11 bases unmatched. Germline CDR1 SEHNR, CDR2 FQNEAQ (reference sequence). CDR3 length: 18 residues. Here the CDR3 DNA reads TGTGCCAGCAGCTTAGAAGGAGGTGGGGACAGGTTCTCCTACGAGCAGTACTTC. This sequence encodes CASSLEGGGDRFSYEQYF.

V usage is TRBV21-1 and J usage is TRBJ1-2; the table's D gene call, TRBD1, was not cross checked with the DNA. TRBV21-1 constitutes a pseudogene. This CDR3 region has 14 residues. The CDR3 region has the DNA TGTGCCAGCAGCAAAGAGGGACAGAACTATGGCTACACCTTC. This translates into CASSKEGQNYGYTF.

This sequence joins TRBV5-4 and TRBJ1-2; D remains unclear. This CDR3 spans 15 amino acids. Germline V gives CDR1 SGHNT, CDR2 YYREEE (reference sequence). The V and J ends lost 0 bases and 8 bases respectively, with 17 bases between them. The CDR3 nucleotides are TGTGCCAGCAGCTTGGAGTCTCATGGGCAGGCCGGCTACACCTTC. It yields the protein CASSLESHGQAGYTF.

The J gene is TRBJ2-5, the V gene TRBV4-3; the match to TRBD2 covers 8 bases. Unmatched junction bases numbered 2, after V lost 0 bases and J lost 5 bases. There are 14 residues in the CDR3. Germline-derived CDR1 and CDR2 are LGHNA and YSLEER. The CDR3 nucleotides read TGCGCCAGCAGCCAAGAAATAGCGGGGGAGACCCAGTACTTC. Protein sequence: CASSQEIAGETQYF.

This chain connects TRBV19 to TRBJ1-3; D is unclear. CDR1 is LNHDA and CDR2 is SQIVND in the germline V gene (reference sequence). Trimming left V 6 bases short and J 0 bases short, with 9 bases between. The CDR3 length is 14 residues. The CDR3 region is CASSWGASGNTIYF. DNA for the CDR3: TGTGCCAGTAGCTGGGGAGCCTCTGGAAACACCATATATTTT.

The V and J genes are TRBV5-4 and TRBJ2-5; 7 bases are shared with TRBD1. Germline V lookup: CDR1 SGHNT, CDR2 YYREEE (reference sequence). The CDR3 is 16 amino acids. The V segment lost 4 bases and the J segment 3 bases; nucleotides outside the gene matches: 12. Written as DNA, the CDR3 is TGTGCCAGCAGCCCACCCACCGGGACAGAGAAAGAGACCCAGTACTTC. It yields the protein CASSPPTGTEKETQYF. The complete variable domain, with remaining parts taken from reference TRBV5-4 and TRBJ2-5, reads ETGVTQSPTHLIKTRGQQVTLRCSSQSGHNTVSWYQQALGQGPQFIFQYYREEENGRGNFPPRFSGLQFPNYSSELNVNALELDDSALYLCASSPPTGTEKETQYFGPGTRLLVL.

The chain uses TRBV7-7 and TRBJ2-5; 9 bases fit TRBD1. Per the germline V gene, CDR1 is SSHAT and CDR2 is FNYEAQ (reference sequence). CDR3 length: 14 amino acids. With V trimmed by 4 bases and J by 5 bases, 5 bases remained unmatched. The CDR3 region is CASSSTGGLETQYF. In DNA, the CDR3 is TGTGCCAGCAGCTCTACAGGGGGCCTGGAGACCCAGTACTTC.

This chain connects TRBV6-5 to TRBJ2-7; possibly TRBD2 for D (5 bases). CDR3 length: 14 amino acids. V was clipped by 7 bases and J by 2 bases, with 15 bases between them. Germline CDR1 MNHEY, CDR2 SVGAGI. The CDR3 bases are TGTGCCAGCACAACATCGGGGAGAGCCTACGAGCAGTACTTC. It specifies CASTTSGRAYEQYF.

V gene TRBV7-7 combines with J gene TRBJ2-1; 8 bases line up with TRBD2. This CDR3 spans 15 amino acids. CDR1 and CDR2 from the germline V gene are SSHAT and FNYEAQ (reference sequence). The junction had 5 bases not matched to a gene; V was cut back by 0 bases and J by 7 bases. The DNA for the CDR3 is TGTGCCAGCAGCTTAGCAATAGCGGGGAGTAATGAGCAGTTCTTC. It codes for CASSLAIAGSNEQFF. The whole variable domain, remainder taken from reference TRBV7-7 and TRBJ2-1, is GAGVSQSPRYKVTKRGQDVTLRCDPISSHATLYWYQQALGQGPEFLTYFNYEAQPDKSGLPSDRFSAERPEGSISTLTIQRTEQRDSAMYRCASSLAIAGSNEQFFGPGTRLTVL.

CDR3 sequence (DNA): TGTGCCAGCAGCTTAGTAGGTAGCGGGATCACAGATACGCAGTATTTT. It is translated as CASSLVGSGITDTQYF. The gene calls are TRBV7-2 and TRBJ2-3; 8 positions match TRBD2. The germline V gene encodes CDR1 SGHTA and CDR2 FQGNSA. J gave up 2 bases and V 1 base, and 5 bases lay outside the gene matches. This CDR3 is 16 amino acids long.

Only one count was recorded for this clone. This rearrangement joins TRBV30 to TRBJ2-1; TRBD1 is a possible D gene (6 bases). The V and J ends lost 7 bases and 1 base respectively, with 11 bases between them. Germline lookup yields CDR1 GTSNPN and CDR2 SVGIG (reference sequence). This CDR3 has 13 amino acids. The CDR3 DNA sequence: TGTGCCTTTCACAGGGATTCCTACAATGAGCAGTTCTTC. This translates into CAFHRDSYNEQFF.

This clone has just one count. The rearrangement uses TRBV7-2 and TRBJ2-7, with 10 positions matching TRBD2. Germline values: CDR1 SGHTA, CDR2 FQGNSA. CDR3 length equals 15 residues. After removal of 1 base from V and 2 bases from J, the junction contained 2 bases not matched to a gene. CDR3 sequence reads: CASSLVAGGPYEQYF. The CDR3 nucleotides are TGTGCCAGCAGCTTAGTAGCGGGGGGCCCCTACGAGCAGTACTTC.

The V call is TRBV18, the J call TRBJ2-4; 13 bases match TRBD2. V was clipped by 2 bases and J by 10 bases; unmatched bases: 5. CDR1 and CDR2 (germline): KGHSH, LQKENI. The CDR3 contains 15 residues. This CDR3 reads CASSPGTSGTGIQYF. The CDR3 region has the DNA TGTGCCAGCTCACCAGGGACTAGCGGGACAGGAATTCAGTACTTC.

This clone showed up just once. The CDR3 DNA reads TGTGCCAGCAGCTCATCCGGACAGGGCGTCTCCTACGAGCAGTACTTC. This gives the protein CASSSSGQGVSYEQYF. The chain joins TRBV11-2 to TRBJ2-7, with TRBD1 matching over 8 bases. With 4 bases clipped from V and 0 bases from J, the junction kept 8 bases outside the gene matches. The CDR3 length is 16 residues. The germline CDR1 and CDR2 sequences are SGHAT and FQNNGV. Supplemented by reference TRBV11-2 and TRBJ2-7, the full variable domain reads EAGVAQSPRYKIIEKRQSVAFWCNPISGHATLYWYQQILGQGPKLLIQFQNNGVVDDSQLPKDRFSAERLKGVDSTLKIQPAKLEDSAVYLCASSSSGQGVSYEQYFGPGTRLTVT.

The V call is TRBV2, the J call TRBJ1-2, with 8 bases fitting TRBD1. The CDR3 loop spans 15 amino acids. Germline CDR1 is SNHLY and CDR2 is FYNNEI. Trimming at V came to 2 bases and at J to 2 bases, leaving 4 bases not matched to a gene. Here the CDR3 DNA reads TGTGCCAGCAGTGAATATAGGACAGGGAACTATGGCTACACCTTC. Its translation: CASSEYRTGNYGYTF.

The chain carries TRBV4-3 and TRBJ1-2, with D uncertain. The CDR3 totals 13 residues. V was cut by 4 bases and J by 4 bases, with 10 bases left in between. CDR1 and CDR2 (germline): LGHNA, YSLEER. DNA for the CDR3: TGCGCCAGCAGCCTCTCCGGGAGCTATGGCTACACCTTC. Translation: CASSLSGSYGYTF.

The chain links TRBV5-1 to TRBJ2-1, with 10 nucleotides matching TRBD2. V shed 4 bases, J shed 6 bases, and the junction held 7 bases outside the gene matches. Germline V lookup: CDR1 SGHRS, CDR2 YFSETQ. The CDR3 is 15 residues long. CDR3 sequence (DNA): TGCGCCAGCAGCACCGGGACTAGCGCGTTCAATGAGCAGTTCTTC. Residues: CASSTGTSAFNEQFF.

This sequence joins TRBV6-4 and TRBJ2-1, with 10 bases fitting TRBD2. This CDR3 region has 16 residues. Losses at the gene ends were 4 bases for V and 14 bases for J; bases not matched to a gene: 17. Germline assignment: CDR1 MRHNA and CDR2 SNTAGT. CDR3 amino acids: CASSGRASGRNDSEFF. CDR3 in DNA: TGTGCCAGCAGTGGTAGGGCTAGCGGGAGAAATGACTCGGAGTTCTTC.

CDR3 sequence: CASSLSRDLETQYF. In DNA form, the CDR3 reads TGTGCCAGCAGCCTCTCGAGGGATCTGGAGACCCAGTACTTC. This sequence joins TRBV7-9 and TRBJ2-5, with a tentative D call TRBD2 (5 bases). The CDR3 consists of 14 residues. Germline V gene sequence: CDR1 SEHNR, CDR2 FQNEAQ (reference sequence). Trimming pared 5 bases from V and 5 bases from J, leaving 15 bases between.

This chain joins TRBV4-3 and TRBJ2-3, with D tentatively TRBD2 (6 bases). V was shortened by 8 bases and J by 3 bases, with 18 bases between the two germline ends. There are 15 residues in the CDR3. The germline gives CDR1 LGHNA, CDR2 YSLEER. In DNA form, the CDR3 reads TGCGCCAGCTCACCGGGACTGGGTATGACAGATACGCAGTATTTT. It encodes CASSPGLGMTDTQYF.

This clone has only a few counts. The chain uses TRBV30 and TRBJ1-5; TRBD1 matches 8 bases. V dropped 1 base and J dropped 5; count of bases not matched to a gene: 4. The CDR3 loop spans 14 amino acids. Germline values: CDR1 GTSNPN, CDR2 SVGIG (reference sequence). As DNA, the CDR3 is TGTGCCTGGAGTGCGGGACAGGACTATCAGCCCCAGCATTTT. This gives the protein CAWSAGQDYQPQHF.

This chain's CDR3 is CASSQAPSGRGGNTIYF. CDR3 nucleotides: TGTGCCAGCAGCCAAGCCCCCTCGGGGAGGGGTGGAAACACCATATATTTT. This chain uses TRBV4-2 with TRBJ1-3; maybe TRBD1 (5 bases). Deletions cut 1 base from V and 3 bases from J, with 16 bases between. There are 17 residues in the CDR3. In germline, CDR1 is LGHNA, CDR2 YNFKEQ.